Shown below are 7 T cell receptor beta chains from a single sample sequenced in a study of OX40 agonist ivuxolimab in advanced cancers. Here immunoSEQ multiplex PCR was the method, and the copy in TCRdb shows in-frame clones only, minus some. The sample records more than 60,000 clones, approximately 90% being singletons. Sequences were derived from CD4+ or CD8+ T cells sorted from blood, sampled in a trial of the OX40 agonist ivuxolimab. All receptors come from an adult with an advanced solid tumor such as melanoma, head and neck, liver or kidney cancer.

V is TRBV5-1 and J is TRBJ1-5; D is possibly TRBD1 (6 bases). The CDR3 is 15 residues long. Germline V gene data show CDR1 as SGHRS and CDR2 as YFSETQ. Trimming shortened V by 2 bases and J by 3 bases, and 12 bases separated the two germline ends. The CDR3: CASSLLDSLNQPQHF. The CDR3 nucleotides read TGCGCCAGCAGCTTATTGGACAGCCTCAATCAGCCCCAGCATTTT.

The chain employs TRBV7-3 and TRBJ2-5; D remains ambiguous. This CDR3 is 14 amino acids long. In germline, CDR1 is SGHTA, CDR2 FQGTGA. V lost 1 base, J lost 5 bases, and 11 bases lay in between. In DNA, the CDR3 is TGTGCCAGCAGCTTAAATACGGATTCGGAGACCCAGTACTTC. Translation gives CASSLNTDSETQYF.

The chain employs TRBV5-1 and TRBJ2-5, with a weak D call TRBD2 (6 bases). V was trimmed by 4 bases and J by 3 bases, leaving 16 bases between them. The germline gives CDR1 SGHRS, CDR2 YFSETQ. This CDR3 spans 15 amino acids. CDR3 sequence: CASSRRGSGKETQYF. In DNA form, the CDR3 reads TGCGCCAGCAGCCGCCGTGGTAGCGGCAAAGAGACCCAGTACTTC.

The rearrangement joins TRBV6-5 to TRBJ1-2; D might be TRBD1 (5 bases). This CDR3 is 15 amino acids long. CDR1 MNHEY and CDR2 SVGAGI come from the germline V gene. Trimming removed 6 bases at V and 8 bases at J, with 22 bases between. The CDR3 protein is CASSLTGGHQGGYTF. The CDR3 bases are TGTGCCAGCAGCCTCACGGGGGGTCACCAAGGGGGCTACACCTTC.

This chain links TRBV29-1 with TRBJ1-2; D is unresolved. The CDR3 loop spans 14 amino acids. The ends were cut back, 4 bases at V and 3 bases at J, with 15 bases in the middle. Germline V lookup: CDR1 SQVTM, CDR2 ANQGSEA. The CDR3 sequence is CSVVPRMLDYGYTF. The CDR3 DNA follows: TGCAGCGTTGTCCCTCGCATGCTTGACTATGGCTACACCTTC.

V is TRBV7-9 and J is TRBJ2-7; D gene uncertain. The CDR3 sequence is 14 residues long. Per the germline V gene, CDR1 is SEHNR and CDR2 is FQNEAQ (reference sequence). V was pared by 5 bases and J by 0 bases, with 11 bases between. This CDR3 reads CASSGVLGSYEQYF. In nucleotides, the CDR3 is TGTGCCAGCAGCGGTGTATTAGGCTCCTACGAGCAGTACTTC.

The chain combines TRBV19 with TRBJ2-2; TRBD2 might be the D (5 bases). Germline assignment: CDR1 LNHDA and CDR2 SQIVND (reference sequence). With 1 base removed from V and 1 base from J, the gap between germline ends came to 16 bases. The CDR3 runs to 18 residues. In DNA form, the CDR3 reads TGTGCCAGTAGTATAGTGGGCGGGTCGACCCTGAACACCGGGGAGCTGTTTTTT. Translation gives CASSIVGGSTLNTGELFF.